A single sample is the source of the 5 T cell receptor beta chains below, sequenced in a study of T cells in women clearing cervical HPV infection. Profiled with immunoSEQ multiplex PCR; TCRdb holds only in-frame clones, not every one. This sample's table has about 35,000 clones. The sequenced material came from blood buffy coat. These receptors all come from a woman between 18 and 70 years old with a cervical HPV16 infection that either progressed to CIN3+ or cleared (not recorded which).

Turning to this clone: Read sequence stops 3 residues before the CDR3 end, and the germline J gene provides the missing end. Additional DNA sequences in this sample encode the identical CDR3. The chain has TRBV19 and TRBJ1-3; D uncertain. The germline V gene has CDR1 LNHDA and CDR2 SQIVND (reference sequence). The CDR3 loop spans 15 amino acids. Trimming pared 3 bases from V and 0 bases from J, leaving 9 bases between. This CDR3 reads CASSIEGISGNTIYF. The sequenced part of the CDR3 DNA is TGTGCCAGTAGTATTGAGGGCATCTCTGGAAACACC. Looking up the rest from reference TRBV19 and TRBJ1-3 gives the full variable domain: DGGITQSPKYLFRKEGQNVTLSCEQNLNHDAMYWYRQDPGQGLRLIYYSQIVNDFQKGDIAEGYSVSREKKESFPLTVTSAQKNPTAFYLCASSIEGISGNTIYFGEGSWLTVV.

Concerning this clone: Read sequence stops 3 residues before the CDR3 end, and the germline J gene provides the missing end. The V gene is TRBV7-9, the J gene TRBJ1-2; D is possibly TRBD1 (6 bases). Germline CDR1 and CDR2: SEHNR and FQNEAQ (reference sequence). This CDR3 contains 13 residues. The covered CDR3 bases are TGTGCCAGCAGCCCCGCGGGGGCCTACGAC. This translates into CASSPAGAYD. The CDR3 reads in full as CASSPAGAYDYTF.

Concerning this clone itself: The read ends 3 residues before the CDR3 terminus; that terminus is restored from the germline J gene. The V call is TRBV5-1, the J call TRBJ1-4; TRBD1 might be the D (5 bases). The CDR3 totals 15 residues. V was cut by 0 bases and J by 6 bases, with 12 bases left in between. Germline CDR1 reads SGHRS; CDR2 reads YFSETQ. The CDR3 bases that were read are TGCGCCAGCAGCTTGGGGCAGGGCCGGCATGAAAAA. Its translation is CASSLGQGRHEK. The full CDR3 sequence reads CASSLGQGRHEKLFF. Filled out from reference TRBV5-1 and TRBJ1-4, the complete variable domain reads KAGVTQTPRYLIKTRGQQVTLSCSPISGHRSVSWYQQTPGQGLQFLFEYFSETQRNKGNFPGRFSGRQFSNSRSEMNVSTLELGDSALYLCASSLGQGRHEKLFFGSGTQLSVL.

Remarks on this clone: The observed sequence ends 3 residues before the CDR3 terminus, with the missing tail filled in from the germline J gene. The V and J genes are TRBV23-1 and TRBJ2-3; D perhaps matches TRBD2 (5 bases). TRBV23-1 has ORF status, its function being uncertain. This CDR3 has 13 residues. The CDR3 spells CASSQRANQPQYF. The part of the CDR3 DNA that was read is TGCGCCAGCAGTCAGAGGGCAAATCAGCCG.

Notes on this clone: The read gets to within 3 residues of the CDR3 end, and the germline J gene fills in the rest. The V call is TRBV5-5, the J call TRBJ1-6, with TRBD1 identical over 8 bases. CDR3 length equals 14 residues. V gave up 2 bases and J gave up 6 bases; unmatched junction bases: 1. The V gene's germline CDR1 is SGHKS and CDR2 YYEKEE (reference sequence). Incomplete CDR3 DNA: TGTGCCAGCAGCTTCACAGGGGGTAATTCACCC. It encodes CASSFTGGNSP. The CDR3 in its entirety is CASSFTGGNSPLHF.